Sequencing of this TCR beta chain was carried out in a study of blood T cell repertoires in COVID-19. On the study more broadly: Some COVID-19 samples were acute and others convalescent; all came from the United States, Italy and Spain. T cells, B-cell-depleted T cells, or PBMCs supplied cDNA or gDNA.

CDR1 is KGHDR and CDR2 is SFDVKD in the germline V gene. With 1 base removed from V and 2 bases from J, the gap between germline ends came to 17 bases. The CDR3 covers 18 residues. This clone was detected only once. Original data processing: Estimation of nucleated cell counts was performed using reference gene primer amplification. The protocol was immunoSEQ multiplex PCR, while the TCRdb copy is restricted to in-frame clones and leaves out a portion. The DNA was the basis for D and trimming; V, J and clone size are from that table. The table lists 10,000 to 11,000 clones, approximately 79% of them singletons.

The chain carries TRBV24-1 and TRBJ2-1; D might be TRBD2 (6 bases). This sequence was found in a man in his 70s with active COVID-19. Specimen: peripheral blood. Here the CDR3 reads CATSDFSPRGEPYNEQFF. DNA of the CDR3: TGTGCCACCAGTGATTTCTCTCCGCGGGGCGAACCCTACAATGAGCAGTTCTTC.